The 12 T cell receptor beta chains below come from one sample, sequenced in a study of metastatic and nonmetastatic thyroid tumors (TCRdb year 2020). No patient had received any treatment before thyroid surgery. Libraries were constructed by PCR. Data came from an Illumina HiSeq 4000. In-frame beta chains were kept once TCRdb had trimmed the public reads at Q25 with fastp and called clones with MiXCR. For this sample there are under 20,000 clones; under 30% appear just once. The leading ten clones occupy under 30% of the sample. Sequenced sample: tumor tissue. The receptors stem from a male donor with papillary thyroid cancer or a benign thyroid nodule (not recorded which). Some clones in this sample may be carry-over from other donors' samples.

The genes are TRBV6-1 and TRBJ1-2, with D unclear. This CDR3 is built from 15 residues. V dropped 6 bases and J dropped 8 bases, with 22 bases sitting between them. The germline V gene encodes CDR1 MNHNS and CDR2 SASEGT. This chain's CDR3 is CASSPPGLGSEGYTF. In DNA form, the CDR3 reads TGTGCCAGCAGCCCCCCGGGGTTAGGCTCCGAGGGCTACACCTTC.

In this sample, this clone is medium-sized. The gene calls are TRBV18 and TRBJ2-1, with TRBD2 identical over 8 bases. CDR1 is KGHSH, CDR2 LQKENI, per germline. J gave up 2 bases and V 2 bases, and 2 bases lay outside the gene matches. The length of the CDR3 is 15 residues. As DNA, the CDR3 is TGTGCCAGCTCACCATGGACTAGCCCCTACAATGAGCAGTTCTTC. This encodes CASSPWTSPYNEQFF.

The V gene is TRBV3-1, the J gene TRBJ2-1; a possible D gene is TRBD1 (5 bases). Per germline, CDR1 LGHDT and CDR2 YNNKEL (reference sequence). The CDR3 has 17 residues. Trimming left V 0 bases short and J 7 bases short, with 19 bases between. CDR3 coding DNA: TGTGCCAGCAGCCAAGATCTTGTATGGGGCCCGGAGAATGAGCAGTTCTTC. This gives the protein CASSQDLVWGPENEQFF.

V and J are TRBV10-3 and TRBJ2-1; perhaps TRBD2 as D (5 bases). V lost 4 bases and J 6 bases, leaving 13 bases between the germline ends. This CDR3 comprises 14 residues. The germline V gene encodes CDR1 ENHRY and CDR2 SYGVKD. CDR3: CAISVETRANEQFF. The CDR3 coding sequence is TGTGCCATCAGTGTAGAAACTAGGGCCAATGAGCAGTTCTTC.

This clone is medium-sized (0.01 to 0.1%). The chain is built from TRBV11-2 and TRBJ1-1; D unresolved. With 5 bases removed from V and 2 bases from J, the gap between germline ends came to 18 bases. The CDR3 covers 16 residues. Germline assignment: CDR1 SGHAT and CDR2 FQNNGV. The CDR3 nucleotides are TGTGCCAGCAGCCCCCGGCGGAATTCAGCTAACACTGAAGCTTTCTTT. It codes for CASSPRRNSANTEAFF.

This clone turned up a few times. The V gene is TRBV10-3, the J gene TRBJ2-3, with D possibly matching TRBD2 (5 bases). V dropped 0 bases and J dropped 1 base, with 11 bases sitting between them. The CDR3 has 16 residues. The germline V gene has CDR1 ENHRY and CDR2 SYGVKD. Here the CDR3 reads CAISESAGGGTDTQYF. The CDR3 DNA follows: TGTGCCATCAGTGAGTCGGCGGGCGGAGGCACAGATACGCAGTATTTT.

This clone is labeled medium-sized. The chain has TRBV7-9 and TRBJ1-4; 10 positions agree with TRBD1. This CDR3 spans 15 amino acids. The ends lost 4 bases at V and 8 bases at J; junction bases unmatched: 7. Looked up from germline, CDR1 is SEHNR and CDR2 is FQNEAQ (reference sequence). The CDR3 spells CASSSRTGGLEKLFF. CDR3 bases: TGTGCCAGCAGCTCTCGGACAGGGGGATTGGAAAAACTGTTTTTT.

Here the CDR3 reads CASSTAGGEQYF. The CDR3 nucleotides read TGTGCCAGCAGCACAGCGGGGGGCGAGCAGTACTTC. This chain connects TRBV3-1 to TRBJ2-7, with 9 bases identical to TRBD2. The CDR3 covers 12 residues. V lost 5 bases, J lost 6 bases, and 2 bases stayed unmatched. In germline, CDR1 is LGHDT, CDR2 YNNKEL (reference sequence).

In this sample, this clone turned up a few times. CDR3 DNA: TGTGCCAGCAGTGGGACTAGCGGGAGGGCGAACACCGGGGAGCTGTTTTTT. Translation: CASSGTSGRANTGELFF. The rearrangement uses TRBV6-4 and TRBJ2-2; 15 nucleotides agree with TRBD2. The germline V gene encodes CDR1 MRHNA and CDR2 SNTAGT. CDR3 length: 17 amino acids. The junction had 0 bases not matched to a gene; V was cut back by 4 bases and J by 0 bases.

This chain uses TRBV20-1 with TRBJ2-7; 12 nucleotides align to TRBD2. The germline gives CDR1 DFQATT, CDR2 SNEGSKA (reference sequence). This CDR3 has 14 amino acids. V lost 6 bases, J lost 2 bases, and 5 bases stayed unmatched. The CDR3 reads CSASRTSGAYEQYF. CDR3 nucleotide sequence: TGCAGTGCGTCTAGGACTAGCGGGGCCTACGAGCAGTACTTC.

The chain uses TRBV2 and TRBJ2-3, with D unclear. V was clipped by 7 bases and J by 0 bases, with 14 bases between them. The CDR3 loop spans 15 amino acids. Germline assignment: CDR1 SNHLY and CDR2 FYNNEI. In DNA form, the CDR3 reads TGTGCCAGCACCCCCCTGCAATCTAGCACAGATACGCAGTATTTT. This codes for CASTPLQSSTDTQYF.

The rearrangement uses TRBV20-1 and TRBJ2-7, with D perhaps matching TRBD2 (5 bases). Between the trimmed V and J ends, which lost 1 base and 6 bases, there was a span of 10 bases. CDR1 and CDR2 (germline): DFQATT, SNEGSKA (reference sequence). This CDR3 has 12 residues. CDR3 sequence (DNA): TGCAGTGCTAGAGGCCCTGCGGGCGAGCAGTACTTC. This gives the protein CSARGPAGEQYF.